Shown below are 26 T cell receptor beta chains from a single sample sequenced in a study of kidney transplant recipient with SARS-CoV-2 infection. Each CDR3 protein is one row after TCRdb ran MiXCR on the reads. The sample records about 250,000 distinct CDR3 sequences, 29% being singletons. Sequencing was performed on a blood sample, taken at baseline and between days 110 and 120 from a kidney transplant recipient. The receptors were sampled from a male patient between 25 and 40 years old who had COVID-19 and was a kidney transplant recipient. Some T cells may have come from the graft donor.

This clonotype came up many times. In nucleotides, the CDR3 is TGTGCCAGCAGTTTCACCTCCGCCTATGGCTACACCTTC. It translates to CASSFTSAYGYTF. This chain uses TRBV27 with TRBJ1-2; no firm D call. Trimming stripped 3 bases from V and 4 bases from J, with 9 bases between. The CDR3 totals 13 residues. CDR1 is MNHEY and CDR2 is SMNVEV in the germline V gene (reference sequence).

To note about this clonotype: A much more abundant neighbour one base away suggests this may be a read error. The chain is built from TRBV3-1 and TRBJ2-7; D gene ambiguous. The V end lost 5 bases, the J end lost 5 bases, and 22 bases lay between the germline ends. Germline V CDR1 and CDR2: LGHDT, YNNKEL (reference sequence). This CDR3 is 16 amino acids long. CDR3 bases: TGTGCCAGCAGCACGTCGTCCCATTTCGCGTTAGACGAGCAGTACTTC. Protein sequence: CASSTSSHFALDEQYF.

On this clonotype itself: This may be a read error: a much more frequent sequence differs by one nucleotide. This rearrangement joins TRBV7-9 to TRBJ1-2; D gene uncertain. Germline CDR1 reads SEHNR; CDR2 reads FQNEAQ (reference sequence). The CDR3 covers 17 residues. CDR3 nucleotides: TGTGCCAGCAGCCTATGGGAATACCATGGAAAGACCTATGGCTGCACCTTC. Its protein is CASSLWEYHGKTYGCTF.

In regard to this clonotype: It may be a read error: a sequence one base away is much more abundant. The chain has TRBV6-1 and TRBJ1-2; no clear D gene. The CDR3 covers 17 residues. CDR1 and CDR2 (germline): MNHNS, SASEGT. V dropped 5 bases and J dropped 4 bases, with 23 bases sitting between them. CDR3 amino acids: CASSIRGECRKTYGYTF. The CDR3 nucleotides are TGTGCCAGCAGTATTCGTGGGGAATGTAGAAAGACCTATGGCTACACCTTC.

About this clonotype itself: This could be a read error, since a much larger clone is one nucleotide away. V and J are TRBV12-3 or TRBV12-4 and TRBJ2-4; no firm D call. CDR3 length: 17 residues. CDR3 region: CASSVSVSFRKTYGFTF. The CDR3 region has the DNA TGTGCCAGCAGTGTATCGGTCAGCTTCCGAAAGACCTATGGCTTCACCTTC.

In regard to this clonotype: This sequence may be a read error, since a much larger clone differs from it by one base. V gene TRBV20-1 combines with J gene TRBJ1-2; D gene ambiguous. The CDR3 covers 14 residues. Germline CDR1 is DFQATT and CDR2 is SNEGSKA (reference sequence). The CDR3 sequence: CSARDQNTNYGCTF. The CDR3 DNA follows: TGCAGTGCTAGAGATCAGAATACTAACTATGGCTGCACCTTC.

CDR3 coding DNA: TGTGCCAGCAGCGAGGAACCGGGACTAGCGGGAGAGCAGTACTTC. It is translated as CASSEEPGLAGEQYF. The J gene is TRBJ2-7, the V gene TRBV9, with 13 bases lining up with TRBD2. J was trimmed by 7 bases and V by 3 bases; bases with no gene match: 7. Germline values: CDR1 SGDLS, CDR2 YYNGEE. The CDR3 is 15 residues long.

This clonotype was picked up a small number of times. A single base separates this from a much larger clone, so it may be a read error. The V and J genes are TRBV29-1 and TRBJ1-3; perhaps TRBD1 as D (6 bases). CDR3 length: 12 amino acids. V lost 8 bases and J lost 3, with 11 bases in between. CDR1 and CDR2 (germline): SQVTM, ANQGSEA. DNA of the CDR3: TGCAGCAGGGGGGAGTATGGAAACACCATATATTTT. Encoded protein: CSRGEYGNTIYF. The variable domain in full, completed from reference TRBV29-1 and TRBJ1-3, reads SAVISQKPSRDICQRGTSLTIQCQVDSQVTMMFWYRQQPGQSLTLIATANQGSEATYESGFVIDKFPISRPNLTFSTLTVSNMSPEDSSIYLCSRGEYGNTIYFGEGSWLTVV.

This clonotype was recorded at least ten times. The CDR3 nucleotides read TGTGCCACCAGCAGAGCCCTAGGGGGTGATGAGCAGTTCTTC. The encoded protein is CATSRALGGDEQFF. This rearrangement joins TRBV15 to TRBJ2-1; weak D call: TRBD1 (6 bases). Germline V gives CDR1 LNHNV, CDR2 YYDKDF (reference sequence). V lost 1 base to trimming and J lost 8 bases, with 12 bases between them. This CDR3 has 14 amino acids.

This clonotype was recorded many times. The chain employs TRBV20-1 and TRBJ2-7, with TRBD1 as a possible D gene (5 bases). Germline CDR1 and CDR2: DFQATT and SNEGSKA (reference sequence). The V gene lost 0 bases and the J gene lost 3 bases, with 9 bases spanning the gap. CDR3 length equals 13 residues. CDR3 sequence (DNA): TGCAGTGCTAGAGACTGGCAGGGCTACGAGCAGTACTTC. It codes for CSARDWQGYEQYF.

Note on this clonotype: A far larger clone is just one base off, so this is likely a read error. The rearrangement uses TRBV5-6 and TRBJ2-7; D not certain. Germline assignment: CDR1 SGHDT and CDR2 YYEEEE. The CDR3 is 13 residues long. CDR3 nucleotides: TGTGCCAGCAGCCTGCTCGGATCCTACGAGCAGTGCTTC. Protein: CASSLLGSYEQCF. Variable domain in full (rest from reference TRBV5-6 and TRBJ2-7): DAGVTQSPTHLIKTRGQQVTLRCSPKSGHDTVSWYQQALGQGPQFIFQYYEEEERQRGNFPDRFSGHQFPNYSSELNVNALLLGDSALYLCASSLLGSYEQCFGPGTRLTVT.

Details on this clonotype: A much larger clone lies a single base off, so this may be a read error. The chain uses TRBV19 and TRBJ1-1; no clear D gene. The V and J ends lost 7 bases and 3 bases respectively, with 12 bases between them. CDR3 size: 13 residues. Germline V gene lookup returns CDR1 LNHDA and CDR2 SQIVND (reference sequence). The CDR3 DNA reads TGTGCCAGTATGGAGGGATTCTACACTGAAGCTTTCTTT. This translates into CASMEGFYTEAFF. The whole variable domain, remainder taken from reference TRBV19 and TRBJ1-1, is DGGITQSPKYLFRKEGQNVTLSCEQNLNHDAMYWYRQDPGQGLRLIYYSQIVNDFQKGDIAEGYSVSREKKESFPLTVTSAQKNPTAFYLCASMEGFYTEAFFGQGTRLTVV.

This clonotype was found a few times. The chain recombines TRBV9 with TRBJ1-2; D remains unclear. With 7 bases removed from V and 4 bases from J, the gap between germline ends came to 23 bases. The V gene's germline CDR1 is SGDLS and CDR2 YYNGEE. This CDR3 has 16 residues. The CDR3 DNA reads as TGTGCCAGCGATTTGATGTACTCAAGAAAGACCTATGGCTACACCTTC. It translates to CASDLMYSRKTYGYTF.

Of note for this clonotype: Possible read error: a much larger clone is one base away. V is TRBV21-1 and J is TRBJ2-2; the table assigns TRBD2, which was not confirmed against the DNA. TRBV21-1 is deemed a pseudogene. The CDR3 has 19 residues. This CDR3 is CASSIPPGSGRVDAGELFF. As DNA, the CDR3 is TGTGCCAGCAGCATTCCCCCGGGTAGCGGGAGGGTGGACGCCGGGGAGCTGTTTTTT.

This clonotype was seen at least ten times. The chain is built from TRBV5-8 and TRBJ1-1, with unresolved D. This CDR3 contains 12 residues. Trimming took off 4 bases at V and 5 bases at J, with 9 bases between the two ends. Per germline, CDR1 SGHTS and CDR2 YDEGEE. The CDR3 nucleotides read TGTGCCAGCAGCCCAGAATGGACTGAAGCTTTCTTT. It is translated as CASSPEWTEAFF.

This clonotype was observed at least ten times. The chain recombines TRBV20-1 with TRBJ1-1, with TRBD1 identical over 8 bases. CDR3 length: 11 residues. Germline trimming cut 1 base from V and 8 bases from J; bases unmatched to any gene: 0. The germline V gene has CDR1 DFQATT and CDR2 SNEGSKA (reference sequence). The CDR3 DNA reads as TGCAGTGCTAGAGGACAGGGGGAAGCTTTCTTT. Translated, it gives CSARGQGEAFF.

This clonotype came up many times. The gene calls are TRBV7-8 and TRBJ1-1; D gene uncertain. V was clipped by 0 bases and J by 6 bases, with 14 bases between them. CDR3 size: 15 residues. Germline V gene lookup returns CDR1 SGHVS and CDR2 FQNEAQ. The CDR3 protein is CASSLARTPAAEAFF. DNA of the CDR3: TGTGCCAGCAGCTTAGCTCGTACCCCGGCCGCTGAAGCTTTCTTT.

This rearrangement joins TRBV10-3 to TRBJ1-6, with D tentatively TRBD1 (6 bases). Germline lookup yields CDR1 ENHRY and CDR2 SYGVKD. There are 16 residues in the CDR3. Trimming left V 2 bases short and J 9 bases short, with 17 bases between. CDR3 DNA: TGTGCCATCAGTGAGCAGGGGACTTGGGCGAGTTCACCCCTCCACTTT. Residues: CAISEQGTWASSPLHF.

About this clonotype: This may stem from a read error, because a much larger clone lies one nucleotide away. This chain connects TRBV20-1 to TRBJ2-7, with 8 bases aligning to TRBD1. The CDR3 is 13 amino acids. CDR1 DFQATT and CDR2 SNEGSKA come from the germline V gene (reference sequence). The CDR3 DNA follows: TGCAGTGCTACCCGGGACAGGACCTATGAGCAGTACTTC. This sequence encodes CSATRDRTYEQYF.

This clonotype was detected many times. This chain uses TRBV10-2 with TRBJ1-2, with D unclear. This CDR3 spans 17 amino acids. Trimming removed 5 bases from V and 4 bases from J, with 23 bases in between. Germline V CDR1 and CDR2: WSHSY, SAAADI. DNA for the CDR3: TGCGCCAGCAGTTATTGGCACACTTCTAGAAAGACCTATGGCTACACCTTC. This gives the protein CASSYWHTSRKTYGYTF.

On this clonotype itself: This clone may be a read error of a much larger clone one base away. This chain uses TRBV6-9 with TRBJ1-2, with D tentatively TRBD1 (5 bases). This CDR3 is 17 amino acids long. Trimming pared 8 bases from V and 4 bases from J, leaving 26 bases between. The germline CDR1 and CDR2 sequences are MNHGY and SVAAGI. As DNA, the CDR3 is TGTGCCAGCGGTAACAGGCGGCCTTACGGAAAGACCTATGGCTACACCTTC. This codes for CASGNRRPYGKTYGYTF.

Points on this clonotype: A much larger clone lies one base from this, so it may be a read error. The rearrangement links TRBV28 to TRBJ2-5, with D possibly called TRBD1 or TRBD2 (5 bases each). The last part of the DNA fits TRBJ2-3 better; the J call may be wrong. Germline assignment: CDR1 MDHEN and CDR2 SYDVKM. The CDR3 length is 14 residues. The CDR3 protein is CASRELGAVDTQYF. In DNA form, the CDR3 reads TGTGCCAGCAGGGAACTCGGGGCAGTGGATACGCAGTATTTT.

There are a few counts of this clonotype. The DNA for the CDR3 is TGTGCCAGCAGCGTACAGGGGGCCGGGGAGCTGTTTTTT. It yields the protein CASSVQGAGELFF. J is TRBJ2-2 and V is TRBV9; 7 bases fit TRBD1. Per germline, CDR1 SGDLS and CDR2 YYNGEE. CDR3 length: 13 residues. V was clipped by 1 base and J by 6 bases; unmatched bases: 0.

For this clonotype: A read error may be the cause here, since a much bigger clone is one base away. The CDR3 DNA reads as TGTGCCAGCAGAGGACCCAACTCTGGGGCCCACGTCCTGACTTTC. It encodes CASRGPNSGAHVLTF. This sequence joins TRBV6-5 and TRBJ2-6; possible D gene TRBD1, 5 bases. The CDR3 runs 15 residues. The germline CDR1 and CDR2 sequences are MNHEY and SVGAGI.

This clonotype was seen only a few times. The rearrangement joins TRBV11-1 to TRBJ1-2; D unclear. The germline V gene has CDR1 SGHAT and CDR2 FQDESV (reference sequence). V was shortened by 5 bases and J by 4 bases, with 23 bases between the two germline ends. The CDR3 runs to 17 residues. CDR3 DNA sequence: TGTGCCAGCAGCGGCAGGACTAAGGCTGGAAAGACCTATGGCTACACCTTC. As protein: CASSGRTKAGKTYGYTF.

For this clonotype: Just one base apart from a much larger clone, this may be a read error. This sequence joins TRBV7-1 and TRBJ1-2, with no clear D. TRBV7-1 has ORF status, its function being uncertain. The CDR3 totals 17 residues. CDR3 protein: CAGSTLIHEGKTYGYTF. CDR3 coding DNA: TGTGCCGGCAGCACGCTGATTCACGAGGGAAAGACCTATGGCTACACCTTC.